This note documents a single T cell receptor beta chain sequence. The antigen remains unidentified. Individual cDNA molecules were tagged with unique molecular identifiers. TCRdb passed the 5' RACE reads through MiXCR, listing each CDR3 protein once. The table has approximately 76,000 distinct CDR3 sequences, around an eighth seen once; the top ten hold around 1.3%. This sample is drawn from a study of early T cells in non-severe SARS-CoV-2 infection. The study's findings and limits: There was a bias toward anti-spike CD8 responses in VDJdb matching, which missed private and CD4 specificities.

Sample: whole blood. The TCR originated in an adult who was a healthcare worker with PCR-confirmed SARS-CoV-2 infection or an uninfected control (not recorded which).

CDR3 nucleotides: TGCGCCAGCAGGACTGGGACAGGGCAACGGTACGAGCAGTACTTC. Translating it yields CASRTGTGQRYEQYF. The chain is built from TRBV5-1 and TRBJ2-7; 9 nucleotides match TRBD1. J lost 4 bases, V lost 5 bases, and 10 bases had no gene match. This CDR3 is 15 amino acids long. The V gene's germline CDR1 is SGHRS and CDR2 YFSETQ.